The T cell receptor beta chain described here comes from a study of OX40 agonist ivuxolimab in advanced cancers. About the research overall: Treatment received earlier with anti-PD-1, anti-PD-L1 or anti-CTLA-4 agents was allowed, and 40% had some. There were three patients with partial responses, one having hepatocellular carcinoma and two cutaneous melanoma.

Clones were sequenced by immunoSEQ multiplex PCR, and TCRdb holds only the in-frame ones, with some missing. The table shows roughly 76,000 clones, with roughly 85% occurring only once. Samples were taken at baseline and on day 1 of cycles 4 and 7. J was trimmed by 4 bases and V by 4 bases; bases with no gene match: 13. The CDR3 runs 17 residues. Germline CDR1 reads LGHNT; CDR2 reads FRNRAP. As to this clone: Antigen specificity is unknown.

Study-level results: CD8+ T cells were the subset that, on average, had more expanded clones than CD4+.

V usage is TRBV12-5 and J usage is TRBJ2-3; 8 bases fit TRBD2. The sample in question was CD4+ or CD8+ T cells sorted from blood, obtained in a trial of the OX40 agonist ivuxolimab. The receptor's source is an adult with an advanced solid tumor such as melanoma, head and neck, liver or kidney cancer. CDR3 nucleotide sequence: TGTGCTAGTGGTTCATCGGTGATAGCGGGGATGGCAGATACGCAGTATTTT. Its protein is CASGSSVIAGMADTQYF.